Shown below are 3 T cell receptor beta chains from a single sample sequenced in a study of T cells in Graves' hyperthyroidism and ophthalmopathy. RNA transcripts yielded amplified TCR beta CDR3 regions. RT-PCR in the first round (using the HTBI primer set) targeted the TCR CDR3. TCRdb called the multiplex PCR reads again in MiXCR, with one record for every CDR3 protein. The sample carries about 560,000 distinct CDR3 sequences, 16% recorded once. The sequenced sample was blood. Receptor source: a woman under 30 with Graves' hyperthyroidism.

The rearrangement joins TRBV29-1 to TRBJ2-5, with unresolved D. This CDR3 is built from 13 residues. Trimming removed 6 bases at V and 1 base at J, with 12 bases between. Per the germline V gene, CDR1 is SQVTM and CDR2 is ANQGSEA. CDR3 residues: CSVGARFQETQYF. Here the CDR3 DNA reads TGCAGCGTGGGCGCCCGATTCCAAGAGACCCAGTACTTC.

This clonotype was picked up many times. V and J are TRBV28 and TRBJ2-1, with 14 bases that match TRBD2. V lost 2 bases, J lost 10 bases, and 7 bases stayed unmatched. Germline V lookup: CDR1 MDHEN, CDR2 SYDVKM. The CDR3 covers 16 residues. For the CDR3, the DNA is TGTGCCAGCAGTTTAGAGACTAGCGGGAGGGCCCGGGAGCAGTTCTTC. This codes for CASSLETSGRAREQFF.

This clonotype was found many times. This chain links TRBV5-1 with TRBJ2-3, with 8 bases lining up with TRBD1. This CDR3 is 17 amino acids long. The V segment lost 0 bases and the J segment 2 bases; nucleotides outside the gene matches: 8. Looked up from germline, CDR1 is SGHRS and CDR2 is YFSETQ. CDR3 residues: CASSLAFWTGYTDTQYF. As DNA, the CDR3 is TGCGCCAGCAGCTTGGCCTTCTGGACAGGGTACACAGATACGCAGTATTTT.